A single sample gave rise to the 30 T cell receptor beta chains below, sequenced in a study of Graves' ophthalmopathy and Graves' hyperthyroidism. RNA transcripts provided the template for amplifying TCR beta CDR3 regions. Amplification began with first-round RT-PCR using HTBI primers, then second-round multiplex PCR was performed. Each CDR3 protein is one row after TCRdb ran MiXCR on the multiplex PCR reads. This sample has 210,000 or so distinct CDR3 sequences, with under 30% found just once. The sequenced sample consisted of peripheral blood. The receptors derive from a man aged 45 to 65 with Graves' ophthalmopathy.

The chain couples TRBV6-5 to TRBJ1-5, with D perhaps TRBD1 (5 bases). This CDR3 has 16 residues. The germline V and J ends were trimmed by 2 bases and 1 base, with 12 bases remaining between them. Germline CDR1 reads MNHEY; CDR2 reads SVGAGI. The CDR3 bases are TGTGCCAGCAGTTACCGGGGGAATGGAAGCAATCAGCCCCAGCATTTT. It encodes CASSYRGNGSNQPQHF.

The rearrangement links TRBV12-3 or TRBV12-4 to TRBJ1-2; D is ambiguous. CDR3 length: 14 residues. The germline V and J ends were trimmed by 2 bases and 0 bases, with 7 bases remaining between them. The CDR3 loop reads CASSLSVTNYGYTF. The CDR3 nucleotides are TGTGCCAGCAGTTTATCCGTAACTAACTATGGCTACACCTTC.

This chain joins TRBV7-6 and TRBJ2-7, with TRBD2 matching over 9 bases. This CDR3 has 16 residues. Germline V gives CDR1 SGHVS, CDR2 FNYEAQ. Trimming took 5 bases from V and 4 from J; bases not matched to a gene: 12. The CDR3 is CASSPDAGGVNYEQYF. The CDR3 coding sequence is TGTGCCAGCAGCCCAGATGCGGGAGGGGTGAATTACGAGCAGTACTTC.

This clonotype was seen more than once but under ten times. V usage is TRBV6-1 and J usage is TRBJ1-2; 7 bases line up with TRBD1. V was clipped by 5 bases and J by 6 bases; unmatched bases: 3. Germline CDR1 is MNHNS and CDR2 is SASEGT. There are 12 residues in the CDR3. The CDR3, as DNA: TGTGCCAGCAGTACAGACAGGGATGGCTACACCTTC. Its translation: CASSTDRDGYTF.

J is TRBJ1-5 and V is TRBV6-2 or TRBV6-3; 11 bases fit TRBD1. This CDR3 is 17 amino acids long. The V gene's germline CDR1 is MNHEY and CDR2 SVGEGT. Germline trimming cut 6 bases from V and 3 bases from J; bases unmatched to any gene: 10. The CDR3 DNA follows: TGTGCCAGCAGCCTCGGGACAGGGGGAGTTTACAATCAGCCCCAGCATTTT. This encodes CASSLGTGGVYNQPQHF.

There are many counts of this clonotype. The V call is TRBV6-1, the J call TRBJ2-7; D may be TRBD2 (6 bases). Between the trimmed V and J ends, which lost 5 bases and 4 bases, there was a span of 12 bases. The CDR3 sequence is 13 residues long. Looked up from germline, CDR1 is MNHNS and CDR2 is SASEGT. The chain's CDR3 is CASSRELPYEQYF. In DNA form, the CDR3 reads TGTGCCAGCAGTCGGGAGCTCCCTTACGAGCAGTACTTC.

This clonotype has a count of ten or more. The chain links TRBV19 to TRBJ1-2, with D possibly TRBD1 on 6 matching bases. Germline V gene data show CDR1 as LNHDA and CDR2 as SQIVND (reference sequence). Trimming stripped 7 bases from V and 6 bases from J, with 18 bases between. The CDR3 extends over 14 amino acids. CDR3 sequence: CASKPGGGFNGYTF. The CDR3 DNA follows: TGTGCCAGTAAACCGGGAGGGGGGTTTAATGGCTACACCTTC.

The rearrangement uses TRBV7-2 and TRBJ2-5; 10 bases map to TRBD2. The germline V gene has CDR1 SGHTA and CDR2 FQGNSA. V lost 3 bases to trimming and J lost 0 bases; unmatched junction nucleotides: 7. This CDR3 is 17 amino acids long. The CDR3 DNA is TGTGCCAGCAGCTTGCCTACTAGCGGGGTGTACCAAGAGACCCAGTACTTC. Its translation: CASSLPTSGVYQETQYF.

Many counts were recorded for this clonotype. The chain carries TRBV2 and TRBJ2-7; 7 bases match TRBD1. Germline V gene lookup returns CDR1 SNHLY and CDR2 FYNNEI. J gave up 7 bases and V 0 bases, and 15 bases lay outside the gene matches. The CDR3 runs to 17 residues. As DNA, the CDR3 is TGTGCCAGCAGTGAAGCTATATCGGACAGGACAACCGGGGAGCAGTACTTC. This encodes CASSEAISDRTTGEQYF.

This clonotype was found many times. V usage is TRBV27 and J usage is TRBJ1-1; D is perhaps TRBD1 (5 bases). The CDR3 is made up of 14 amino acids. The germline CDR1 and CDR2 sequences are MNHEY and SMNVEV (reference sequence). V lost 2 bases and J lost 4, with 11 bases in between. The CDR3, as DNA: TGTGCCAGCAGTTTAGGGGGGGTTCGCACTGAAGCTTTCTTT. Translation: CASSLGGVRTEAFF.

This clonotype has a count of ten or more. This chain links TRBV15 with TRBJ2-5; unclear D gene. Germline V gene data show CDR1 as LNHNV and CDR2 as YYDKDF (reference sequence). This CDR3 is built from 14 residues. V dropped 5 bases and J dropped 1 base, with 11 bases sitting between them. Here the CDR3 reads CATSESRFQETQYF. The CDR3 bases are TGTGCCACCAGCGAATCCAGATTCCAAGAGACCCAGTACTTC.

The table lists this clonotype with many counts. J is TRBJ1-1 and V is TRBV5-1; perhaps TRBD1 as D (6 bases). This CDR3 contains 14 residues. CDR1 is SGHRS and CDR2 is YFSETQ in the germline V gene. Trimming took 4 bases from V and 3 from J, leaving 13 bases between them. CDR3 DNA: TGCGCCAGCAGCGGGGGACATGAAGACACTGAAGCTTTCTTT. Protein product: CASSGGHEDTEAFF.

The chain has TRBV6-5 and TRBJ1-2, with D perhaps TRBD1 (6 bases). The CDR3 length is 16 residues. The V end was cut by 4 bases, the J end by 2 bases, with 17 bases between. Germline V CDR1 and CDR2: MNHEY, SVGAGI. In nucleotides, the CDR3 is TGTGCCAGCAGTTCGACGGGACAACTCTTCAACTATGGCTACACCTTC. Protein: CASSSTGQLFNYGYTF.

This clonotype appeared a single time. The genes are TRBV6-1 and TRBJ1-6; 9 bases agree with TRBD1. V was pared by 11 bases and J by 8 bases, with 10 bases of the junction left unmatched. CDR1 and CDR2 from the germline V gene are MNHNS and SASEGT. CDR3 length: 14 amino acids. CDR3 loop: CAASSGTGHSPLHF. DNA for the CDR3: TGTGCCGCCAGCAGCGGGACAGGGCATTCACCCCTCCACTTT.

This chain uses TRBV19 with TRBJ2-7; the D gene could be TRBD1 or TRBD2 (5 bases each). The V gene lost 5 bases and the J gene lost 2 bases, with 28 bases spanning the gap. Germline assignment: CDR1 LNHDA and CDR2 SQIVND (reference sequence). The CDR3 consists of 19 residues. CDR3: CASSLGPGLDALNPYEQYF. For the CDR3, the DNA is TGTGCCAGTAGTTTGGGACCAGGGCTAGATGCTCTTAACCCCTACGAGCAGTACTTC. Variable domain in full (rest from reference TRBV19 and TRBJ2-7): DGGITQSPKYLFRKEGQNVTLSCEQNLNHDAMYWYRQDPGQGLRLIYYSQIVNDFQKGDIAEGYSVSREKKESFPLTVTSAQKNPTAFYLCASSLGPGLDALNPYEQYFGPGTRLTVT.

The table lists this clonotype with many counts. The V gene is TRBV28, the J gene TRBJ2-2; 9 bases align to TRBD1. The CDR3 covers 15 residues. J lost 1 base, V lost 9 bases, and 6 bases had no gene match. Germline CDR1 and CDR2: MDHEN and SYDVKM. The CDR3 reads CASGRGQGNTGELFF. CDR3 nucleotide sequence: TGTGCCAGTGGAAGGGGACAGGGGAACACCGGGGAGCTGTTTTTT.

This clonotype was picked up many times. This chain connects TRBV7-9 to TRBJ2-2; D gene unclear. The V gene lost 1 base and the J gene lost 3 bases, with 9 bases spanning the gap. From germline, CDR1 is SEHNR and CDR2 FQNEAQ (reference sequence). This CDR3 is built from 15 residues. CDR3 bases: TGTGCCAGCAGCTTAGGATTGACGGACACCGGGGAGCTGTTTTTT. This encodes CASSLGLTDTGELFF.

The V call is TRBV28, the J call TRBJ1-6, with a tentative D call TRBD1 (5 bases). The CDR3 loop spans 14 amino acids. The ends were cut back, 6 bases at V and 1 base at J, with 7 bases in the middle. Germline CDR1 and CDR2: MDHEN and SYDVKM. CDR3: CASRKGSYNSPLHF. The CDR3 DNA is TGTGCCAGCAGGAAGGGGTCCTATAATTCACCCCTCCACTTT.

The sample holds many counts of this clonotype. The rearrangement uses TRBV11-2 and TRBJ2-5, with D perhaps matching TRBD2 (7 bases). CDR3 length: 15 amino acids. Trimming took off 5 bases at V and 2 bases at J, with 15 bases between the two ends. CDR1 SGHAT and CDR2 FQNNGV come from the germline V gene. The CDR3 DNA is TGTGCCAGCAGCCCGTGGGGGGGCGAACAAGAGACCCAGTACTTC. Translation: CASSPWGGEQETQYF.

This clonotype was found many times. V is TRBV19 and J is TRBJ1-1; 9 nucleotides match TRBD1. With 5 bases clipped from V and 5 bases from J, the junction kept 6 bases outside the gene matches. The CDR3 consists of 14 residues. Germline CDR1 LNHDA, CDR2 SQIVND (reference sequence). CDR3 in amino acids: CASSLTGGSTEAFF. In nucleotides, the CDR3 is TGTGCCAGTAGTCTGACAGGGGGGAGTACTGAAGCTTTCTTT. Variable domain in full (rest from reference TRBV19 and TRBJ1-1): DGGITQSPKYLFRKEGQNVTLSCEQNLNHDAMYWYRQDPGQGLRLIYYSQIVNDFQKGDIAEGYSVSREKKESFPLTVTSAQKNPTAFYLCASSLTGGSTEAFFGQGTRLTVV.

This clonotype was counted many times. A much larger clone lies one base from this, so it may be a read error. Here the CDR3 DNA reads TGCGCCAGCAGCTTGGACGGGGACTACGAGCAGCACTTC. This translates into CASSLDGDYEQHF. This rearrangement joins TRBV5-1 to TRBJ2-7, with 7 nucleotides matching TRBD2. The CDR3 extends over 13 amino acids. Germline CDR1 is SGHRS and CDR2 is YFSETQ.

The chain links TRBV30 to TRBJ1-2, with a weak D call TRBD1 (5 bases). V lost 5 bases, J lost 8 bases, and 15 bases lay in between. The CDR3 length is 12 residues. Germline CDR1 reads GTSNPN; CDR2 reads SVGIG (reference sequence). CDR3 nucleotide sequence: TGTGCCTGGGGGACGAAGGGCGGCGGCTACACCTTC. Residues: CAWGTKGGGYTF.

This clonotype was picked up many times. The chain employs TRBV20-1 and TRBJ1-5; 8 positions match TRBD1. This CDR3 is built from 13 residues. Germline V gives CDR1 DFQATT, CDR2 SNEGSKA (reference sequence). J gave up 5 bases and V 0 bases, and 0 bases lay outside the gene matches. CDR3 DNA: TGCAGTGCTAGAGAGACAGGGGATCAGCCCCAGCATTTT. It encodes CSARETGDQPQHF.

This clonotype has at least ten counts. The chain employs TRBV11-1 and TRBJ2-5; D not resolved. Trimming left V 5 bases short and J 3 bases short, with 7 bases between. The germline V gene encodes CDR1 SGHAT and CDR2 FQDESV (reference sequence). The CDR3 is 12 residues long. The CDR3 loop reads CASSRTEETQYF. Written as DNA, the CDR3 is TGTGCCAGCAGCCGGACGGAAGAGACCCAGTACTTC.

The chain carries TRBV20-1 and TRBJ1-5; D is unresolved. The CDR3 is made up of 15 amino acids. Germline assignment: CDR1 DFQATT and CDR2 SNEGSKA (reference sequence). V shed 6 bases and J shed 0 bases, with 15 bases lying between them. In nucleotides, the CDR3 is TGCAGTGCCCGGCGAGGACCCTATAGCAATCAGCCCCAGCATTTT. Its protein product is CSARRGPYSNQPQHF.

Written as DNA, the CDR3 is TGTGCCAGCAGTTTTCTGGGTAGGAGCGGTGGCTACACCTTC. Protein sequence: CASSFLGRSGGYTF. V usage is TRBV12-3 or TRBV12-4 and J usage is TRBJ1-2; D gene unclear. The CDR3 length is 14 residues. With 3 bases removed from V and 7 bases from J, the gap between germline ends came to 15 bases.

The chain carries TRBV6-5 and TRBJ2-5, with unresolved D. The CDR3 sequence is 15 residues long. The germline V gene has CDR1 MNHEY and CDR2 SVGAGI. The V gene lost 2 bases and the J gene lost 2 bases, with 12 bases spanning the gap. CDR3 sequence: CASSYKRPKQETQYF. In DNA, the CDR3 is TGTGCCAGCAGTTACAAGAGACCAAAGCAAGAGACCCAGTACTTC.

This clonotype was seen repeatedly, ten times or more. The chain is built from TRBV29-1 and TRBJ1-1; D unclear. The CDR3 runs 11 residues. Germline V gives CDR1 SQVTM, CDR2 ANQGSEA. V was pared by 4 bases and J by 11 bases, with 14 bases between. CDR3 amino acids: CSVVGGWKAFF. The CDR3 DNA follows: TGCAGCGTTGTGGGCGGGTGGAAGGCTTTCTTT.

This clonotype was found many times. The V gene is TRBV4-3, the J gene TRBJ2-7; perhaps TRBD1 as D (5 bases). Germline values: CDR1 LGHNA, CDR2 YSLEER. The CDR3 contains 15 residues. Trimming removed 4 bases at V and 0 bases at J, with 13 bases between. CDR3 amino acids: CASSPTGASSYEQYF. As DNA, the CDR3 is TGCGCCAGCAGCCCGACTGGGGCAAGCTCCTACGAGCAGTACTTC.

This clonotype occurred many times. The genes are TRBV6-1 and TRBJ2-7, with D unresolved. Trimming took off 4 bases at V and 10 bases at J, with 11 bases between the two ends. Germline V gene sequence: CDR1 MNHNS, CDR2 SASEGT. The CDR3 spans 11 residues. The CDR3 coding sequence is TGTGCCAGCAGTGCGACAATCCGTCAGTACTTC. Translating it yields CASSATIRQYF.